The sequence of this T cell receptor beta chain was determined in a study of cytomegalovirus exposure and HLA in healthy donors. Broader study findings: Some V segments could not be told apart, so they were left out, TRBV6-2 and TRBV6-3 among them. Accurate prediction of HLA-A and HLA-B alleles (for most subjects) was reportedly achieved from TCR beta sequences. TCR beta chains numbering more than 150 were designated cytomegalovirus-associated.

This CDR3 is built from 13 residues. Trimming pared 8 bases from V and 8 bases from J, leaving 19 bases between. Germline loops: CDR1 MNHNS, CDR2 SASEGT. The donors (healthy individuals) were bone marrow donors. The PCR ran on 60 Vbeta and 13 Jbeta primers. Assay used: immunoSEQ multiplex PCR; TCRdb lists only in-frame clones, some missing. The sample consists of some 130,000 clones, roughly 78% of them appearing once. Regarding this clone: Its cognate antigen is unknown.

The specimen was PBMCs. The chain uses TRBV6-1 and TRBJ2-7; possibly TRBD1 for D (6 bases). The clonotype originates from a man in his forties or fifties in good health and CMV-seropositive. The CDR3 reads CASREHGTTKQYF. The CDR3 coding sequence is TGTGCCAGCCGGGAACATGGGACAACGAAGCAGTACTTC.